This T cell receptor (beta chain) was observed in a study of T cell responses to AZD1222 COVID-19 vaccine. Study-wide results and limits: Two doses of AZD1222 preceded a rise in Spike-specific TCR breadth and depth.

Repertoires were generated with immunoSEQ multiplex PCR, while TCRdb's copy carries only in-frame clones and drops some. The table shows 86,000 or so clones, with around nine tenths occurring only once. Notes on this clone: Its specificity is not known.

Trimming removed 6 bases at V and 5 bases at J, with 10 bases between. Germline CDR1 is SNHLY and CDR2 is FYNNEI. The CDR3 has 12 amino acids. This sequence originates from an adult who received the AZD1222 COVID-19 vaccine. Material: peripheral blood, obtained 28 days after the second AZD1222 dose. The rearrangement joins TRBV2 to TRBJ2-5; perhaps TRBD2 as D (6 bases). The DNA of the CDR3 is TGTGCCAGCAGGCGGGATCAGGAGACCCAGTACTTC. Its translation is CASRRDQETQYF.